This T cell receptor (beta chain) was obtained from a study of OX40 agonist ivuxolimab in advanced cancers. Study conclusions and caveats: The study found among the lowest clonal expansion in partial responders at 0.1-3.0 mg/kg. Both blood CD4+ and CD8+ T cells showed clonal growth by week 6 at 0.1 to 3.0 mg/kg.

With 5 bases clipped from V and 5 bases from J, the junction kept 12 bases outside the gene matches. Germline CDR1 is SGHTA and CDR2 is FQGNSA. The CDR3 is 16 residues long. The sampling schedule covered blood at baseline, cycle 4 day 1, and cycle 7 day 1. In regard to this clone: Its antigen remains unidentified.

Measured with immunoSEQ multiplex PCR; TCRdb has only the in-frame clones, and not every one. The sample records some 100,000 clones, about nine tenths being singletons. Source: CD4+ or CD8+ T cells sorted from blood, taken in a trial of the OX40 agonist ivuxolimab. The chain is built from TRBV7-2 and TRBJ2-5; 9 bases are a match to TRBD2. This clonotype was sampled from an adult with an advanced solid tumor such as melanoma, head and neck, liver or kidney cancer. CDR3 nucleotides: TGTGCCAGCAGCCCAAGGACTAGCGTGGGGGTGGAGACCCAGTACTTC. This codes for CASSPRTSVGVETQYF.